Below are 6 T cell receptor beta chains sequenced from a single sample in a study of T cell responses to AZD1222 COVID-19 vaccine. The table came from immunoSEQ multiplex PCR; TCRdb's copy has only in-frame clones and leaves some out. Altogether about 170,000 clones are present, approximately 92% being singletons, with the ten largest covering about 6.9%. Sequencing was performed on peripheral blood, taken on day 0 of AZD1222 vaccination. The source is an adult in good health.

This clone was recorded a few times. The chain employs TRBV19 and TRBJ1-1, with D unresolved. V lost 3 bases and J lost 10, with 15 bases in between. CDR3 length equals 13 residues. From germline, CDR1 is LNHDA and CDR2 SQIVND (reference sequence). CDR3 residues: CASSIRVSAGAFF. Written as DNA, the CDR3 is TGTGCCAGTAGTATTCGGGTTTCAGCGGGAGCTTTCTTT.

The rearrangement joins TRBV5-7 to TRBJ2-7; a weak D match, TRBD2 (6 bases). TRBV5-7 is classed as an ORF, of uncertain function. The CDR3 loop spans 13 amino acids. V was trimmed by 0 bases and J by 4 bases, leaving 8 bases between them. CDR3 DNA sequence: TGTGCCAGCAGCTTGGGGGGGGTGTACGAGCAGTACGTC. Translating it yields CASSLGGVYEQYV.

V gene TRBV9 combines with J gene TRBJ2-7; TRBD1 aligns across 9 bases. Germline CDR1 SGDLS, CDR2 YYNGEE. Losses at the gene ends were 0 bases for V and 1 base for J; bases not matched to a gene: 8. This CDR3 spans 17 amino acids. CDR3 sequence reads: CASSVVAGTGWSYEQYF. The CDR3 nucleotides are TGTGCCAGCAGCGTAGTCGCAGGGACAGGGTGGTCCTACGAGCAGTACTTC.

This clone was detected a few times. DNA of the CDR3: TGTGCCAGCAGCTTAGCCTTACTCCCCGGGTCAACTAATTCACCCCTCCACTTT. This translates into CASSLALLPGSTNSPLHF. This sequence joins TRBV7-9 and TRBJ1-6; unclear D gene. This CDR3 contains 18 residues. The V end lost 0 bases, the J end lost 6 bases, and 18 bases lay between the germline ends. Germline CDR1 and CDR2: SEHNR and FQNEAQ (reference sequence).

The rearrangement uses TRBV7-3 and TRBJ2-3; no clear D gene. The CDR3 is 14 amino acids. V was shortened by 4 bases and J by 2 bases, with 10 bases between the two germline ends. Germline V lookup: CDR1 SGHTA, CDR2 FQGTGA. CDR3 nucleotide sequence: TGTGCCAGCAGCTCCGACCGATTCACAGATACGCAGTATTTT. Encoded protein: CASSSDRFTDTQYF.

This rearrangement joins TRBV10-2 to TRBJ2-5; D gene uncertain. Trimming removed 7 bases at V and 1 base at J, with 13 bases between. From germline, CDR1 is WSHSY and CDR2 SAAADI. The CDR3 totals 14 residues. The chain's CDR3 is CASTPASIQETQYF. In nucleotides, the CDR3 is TGCGCCAGCACCCCTGCTTCTATCCAAGAGACCCAGTACTTC.